These 16 T cell receptor beta chains share one sample of origin, sequenced in a study of T cell repertoires in cytomegalovirus infection. In TCRdb, the reads were re-called with MiXCR into one record per CDR3 protein. Of 300,000 to 400,000 distinct CDR3 sequences listed, 25% to 35% are singletons. No antigen has been identified for these receptors. The specimen comprised cultured PBMCs, sampled from culture after CMV antigen stimulation. Source of these receptors: a human donor in good health (CMV status not recorded). Some clones in this sample may be carry-over from other donors' samples.

The chain is built from TRBV3-1 and TRBJ1-2, with D possibly TRBD1 on 6 matching bases. Germline CDR1 reads LGHDT; CDR2 reads YNNKEL (reference sequence). The V end was cut by 1 base, the J end by 4 bases, with 10 bases between. The CDR3 totals 14 residues. The CDR3 loop reads CASSQAEGGYGYTF. The CDR3 region has the DNA TGTGCCAGCAGCCAAGCCGAGGGGGGCTATGGCTACACCTTC.

The rearrangement links TRBV28 to TRBJ1-2; D is possibly TRBD1 (5 bases). V was pared by 4 bases and J by 8 bases, with 17 bases between. The CDR3 consists of 14 residues. Germline loops: CDR1 MDHEN, CDR2 SYDVKM. In DNA, the CDR3 is TGTGCCAGCAGTTCGGGACCTTCTTCCGGGGGCTACACCTTC. Its protein product is CASSSGPSSGGYTF.

The gene calls are TRBV7-9 and TRBJ2-1, with no clear D. This CDR3 contains 13 residues. Germline CDR1 is SEHNR and CDR2 is FQNEAQ (reference sequence). Trimming removed 7 bases from V and 5 bases from J, with 12 bases in between. CDR3 DNA: TGTGCCAGCATCCCCCAGCTCGACAATGAGCAGTTCTTC. This codes for CASIPQLDNEQFF.

This clonotype showed up just a few times. The gene calls are TRBV11-2 and TRBJ1-2; maybe TRBD1 (5 bases). V was cut by 4 bases and J by 5 bases, with 11 bases left in between. The germline V gene has CDR1 SGHAT and CDR2 FQNNGV. The CDR3 runs to 13 residues. CDR3 nucleotide sequence: TGTGCCAGCAGCTCTCAGGGTTGGTATGGCTACACCTTC. Encoded protein: CASSSQGWYGYTF.

This clonotype came up a few times. The rearrangement joins TRBV7-2 to TRBJ1-1, with a possible D match to TRBD1 (6 bases). This CDR3 contains 15 residues. Germline assignment: CDR1 SGHTA and CDR2 FQGNSA. V was cut by 4 bases and J by 8 bases, with 20 bases left in between. DNA of the CDR3: TGTGCCAGCAGCTCCAGGACAGCAGGTATATTGGAAGCTTTCTTT. It encodes CASSSRTAGILEAFF.

This clonotype appeared a few times. The rearrangement joins TRBV12-3 or TRBV12-4 to TRBJ2-7, with TRBD2 matching 7 bases. Trimming took 2 bases from V and 6 from J; bases not matched to a gene: 7. The CDR3 consists of 14 residues. Here the CDR3 DNA reads TGTGCCAGCAGTTTAACGGGACTACTGGGCGAGCAGTACTTC. Its translation is CASSLTGLLGEQYF.

The V gene is TRBV12-3 or TRBV12-4, the J gene TRBJ1-1; D is perhaps TRBD1 (5 bases). The CDR3 is 14 amino acids. V dropped 5 bases and J dropped 5 bases, with 15 bases sitting between them. Here the CDR3 DNA reads TGTGCCAGCAGTCCCACGGGGCGGCCAACTGAAGCTTTCTTT. As protein: CASSPTGRPTEAFF.

This clonotype occurred once. V and J are TRBV24-1 and TRBJ2-3, with 10 nucleotides matching TRBD2. Germline loops: CDR1 KGHDR, CDR2 SFDVKD. J lost 5 bases, V lost 3 bases, and 7 bases had no gene match. The CDR3 is 16 amino acids. The CDR3 bases are TGTGCCACCAGTGATATCAGCGGGAGGGCCGAAGATACGCAGTATTTT. Protein: CATSDISGRAEDTQYF.

The gene calls are TRBV27 and TRBJ1-4; weak D call: TRBD1 (6 bases). Germline V lookup: CDR1 MNHEY, CDR2 SMNVEV (reference sequence). CDR3 length: 15 amino acids. The V and J ends lost 0 bases and 8 bases respectively, with 13 bases between them. The CDR3 DNA is TGTGCCAGCAGTTTATCTACCGGGGGCAGGGAAAAACTGTTTTTT. Its protein is CASSLSTGGREKLFF.

A few counts support this clonotype. The chain joins TRBV20-1 to TRBJ1-2; D uncertain. The V end lost 1 base, the J end lost 4 bases, and 19 bases lay between the germline ends. The CDR3 has 16 amino acids. CDR1 DFQATT and CDR2 SNEGSKA come from the germline V gene (reference sequence). In DNA, the CDR3 is TGCAGTGCTAGAGGGCCGATCGAGGAGCGAAGCTATGGCTACACCTTC. Translation gives CSARGPIEERSYGYTF.

V is TRBV19 and J is TRBJ1-5; no definite D call. Germline V gene sequence: CDR1 LNHDA, CDR2 SQIVND (reference sequence). Trimming took off 7 bases at V and 6 bases at J, with 16 bases between the two ends. CDR3 length equals 14 residues. CDR3 residues: CASTLSRRAQPQHF. CDR3 DNA: TGTGCCAGTACCCTCAGTCGGCGGGCTCAGCCCCAGCATTTT.

The chain is built from TRBV12-3 or TRBV12-4 and TRBJ1-1; D perhaps matches TRBD1 (6 bases). The CDR3 runs 13 residues. V was cut by 5 bases and J by 2 bases, with 9 bases left in between. The CDR3 reads CASSTGTNTEAFF. The CDR3 nucleotides read TGTGCCAGCAGTACAGGGACCAACACTGAAGCTTTCTTT.

The DNA of the CDR3 is TGTGCCAGCACCCTAGGGGCCGGGGGTAGAGGTTCACCCCTCCACTTT. This sequence encodes CASTLGAGGRGSPLHF. The chain couples TRBV12-3 or TRBV12-4 to TRBJ1-6, with a weak D call TRBD1 (5 bases). The V end was cut by 7 bases, the J end by 9 bases, with 22 bases between. The CDR3 length is 16 residues.

This chain joins TRBV25-1 and TRBJ1-4, with a weak D call TRBD1 (6 bases). Deletions cut 4 bases from V and 3 bases from J, with 12 bases between. CDR1 is MGHDK, CDR2 SYGVNS, per germline. The CDR3 is 15 residues long. The CDR3 DNA is TGTGCCAGCAGTGGGAACAGGGCCTCTAATGAAAAACTGTTTTTT. It encodes CASSGNRASNEKLFF.

This clonotype has ten or more counts. This chain uses TRBV18 with TRBJ2-7, with 9 bases fitting TRBD2. The V segment lost 3 bases and the J segment 3 bases; nucleotides outside the gene matches: 6. The germline V gene has CDR1 KGHSH and CDR2 LQKENI. CDR3 size: 15 residues. The CDR3: CASSPTVLAGYEQYF. The DNA for the CDR3 is TGTGCCAGCTCACCCACCGTACTAGCGGGCTACGAGCAGTACTTC.

The chain is built from TRBV27 and TRBJ2-1; D possibly corresponds to TRBD1 (6 bases). CDR3 length equals 14 residues. Germline V gives CDR1 MNHEY, CDR2 SMNVEV (reference sequence). V was shortened by 5 bases and J by 3 bases, with 11 bases between the two germline ends. The CDR3: CASSRTGHYNEQFF. As DNA, the CDR3 is TGTGCCAGCAGTCGAACGGGACACTACAATGAGCAGTTCTTC.